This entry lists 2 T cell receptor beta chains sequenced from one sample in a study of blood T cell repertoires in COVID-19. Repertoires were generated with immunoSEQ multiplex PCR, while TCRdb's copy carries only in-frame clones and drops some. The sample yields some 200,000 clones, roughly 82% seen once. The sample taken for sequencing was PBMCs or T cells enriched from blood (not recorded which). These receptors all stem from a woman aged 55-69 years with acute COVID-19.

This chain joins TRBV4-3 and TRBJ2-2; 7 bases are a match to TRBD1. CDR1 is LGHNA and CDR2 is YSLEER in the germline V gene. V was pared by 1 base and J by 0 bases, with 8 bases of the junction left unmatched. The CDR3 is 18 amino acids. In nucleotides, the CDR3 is TGCGCCAGCAGCCAAGTCATGACAGGGTTATCGAACACCGGGGAGCTGTTTTTT. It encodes CASSQVMTGLSNTGELFF.

The DNA of the CDR3 is TGCGCCAGCAGCTTGCTTGGGGCCAGGGGGCAAACTGAAGCTTTCTTT. Its protein product is CASSLLGARGQTEAFF. The genes are TRBV5-1 and TRBJ1-1, with 8 bases matching TRBD1. The junction had 10 bases not matched to a gene; V was cut back by 1 base and J by 5 bases. This CDR3 has 16 amino acids. Germline V gives CDR1 SGHRS, CDR2 YFSETQ.